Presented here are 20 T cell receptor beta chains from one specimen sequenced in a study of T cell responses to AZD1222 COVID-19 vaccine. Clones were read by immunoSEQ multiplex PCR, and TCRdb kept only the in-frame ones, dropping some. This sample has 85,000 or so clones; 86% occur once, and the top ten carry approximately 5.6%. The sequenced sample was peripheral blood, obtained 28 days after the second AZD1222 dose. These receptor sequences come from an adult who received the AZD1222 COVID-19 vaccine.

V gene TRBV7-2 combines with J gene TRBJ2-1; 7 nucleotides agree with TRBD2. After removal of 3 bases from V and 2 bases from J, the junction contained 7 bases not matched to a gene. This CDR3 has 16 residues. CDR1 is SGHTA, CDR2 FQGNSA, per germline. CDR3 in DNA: TGTGCCAGCAGCTTCCGTCCTAGCGGACCCTACAATGAGCAGTTCTTC. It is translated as CASSFRPSGPYNEQFF.

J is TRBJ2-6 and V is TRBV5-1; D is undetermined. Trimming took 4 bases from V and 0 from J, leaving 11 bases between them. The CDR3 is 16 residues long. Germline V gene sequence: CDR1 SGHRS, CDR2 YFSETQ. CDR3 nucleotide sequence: TGCGCCAGCAGCAGGGTCCCCGACTCTGGGGCCAACGTCCTGACTTTC. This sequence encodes CASSRVPDSGANVLTF.

The CDR3 loop is CATSRPPGGEQYF. DNA of the CDR3: TGTGCCACCAGCAGACCGCCCGGAGGGGAGCAGTACTTC. The chain links TRBV15 to TRBJ2-7, with a tentative D call TRBD2 (6 bases). Germline V gene lookup returns CDR1 LNHNV and CDR2 YYDKDF (reference sequence). Trimming cost V 2 bases and J 7 bases, with 12 bases left between them. The CDR3 covers 13 residues.

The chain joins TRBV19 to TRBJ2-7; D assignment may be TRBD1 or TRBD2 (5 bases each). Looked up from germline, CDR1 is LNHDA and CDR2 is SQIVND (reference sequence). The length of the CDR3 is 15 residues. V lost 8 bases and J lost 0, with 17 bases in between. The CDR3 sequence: CASRRYEGSSYEQYF. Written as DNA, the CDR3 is TGTGCCAGTCGGCGATACGAGGGGAGCTCCTACGAGCAGTACTTC.

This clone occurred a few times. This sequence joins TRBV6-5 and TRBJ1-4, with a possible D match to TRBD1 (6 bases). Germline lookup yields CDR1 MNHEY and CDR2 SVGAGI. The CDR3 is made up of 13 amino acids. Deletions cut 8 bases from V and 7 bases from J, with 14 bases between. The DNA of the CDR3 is TGTGCCAGCCGCAGGGGTGGGGGTGAAAAACTGTTTTTT. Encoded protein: CASRRGGGEKLFF.

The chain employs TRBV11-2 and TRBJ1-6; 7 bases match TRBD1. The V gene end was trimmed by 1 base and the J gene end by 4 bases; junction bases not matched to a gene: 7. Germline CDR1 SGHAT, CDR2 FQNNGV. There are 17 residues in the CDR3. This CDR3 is CASSLAPKGQYNSPLHF. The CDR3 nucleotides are TGTGCCAGCAGCTTAGCCCCGAAGGGACAGTATAATTCACCCCTCCACTTT.

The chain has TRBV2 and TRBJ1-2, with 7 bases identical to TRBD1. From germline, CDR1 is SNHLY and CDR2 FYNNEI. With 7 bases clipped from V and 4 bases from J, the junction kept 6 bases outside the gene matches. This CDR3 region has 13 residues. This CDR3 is CASTRTGLYGYTF. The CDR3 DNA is TGTGCCAGCACTCGGACAGGCCTCTATGGCTACACCTTC. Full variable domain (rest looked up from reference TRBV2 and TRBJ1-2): EPEVTQTPSHQVTQMGQEVILRCVPISNHLYFYWYRQILGQKVEFLVSFYNNEISEKSEIFDDQFSVERPDGSNFTLKIRSTKLEDSAMYFCASTRTGLYGYTFGSGTRLTVV.

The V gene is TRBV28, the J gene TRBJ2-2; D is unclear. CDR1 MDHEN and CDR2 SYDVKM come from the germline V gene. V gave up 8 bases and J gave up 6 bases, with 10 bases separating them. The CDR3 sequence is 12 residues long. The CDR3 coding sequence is TGTGCCAGCTTACAGCCCCCCGGGGAGCTGTTTTTT. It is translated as CASLQPPGELFF. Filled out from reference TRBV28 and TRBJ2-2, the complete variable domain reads DVKVTQSSRYLVKRTGEKVFLECVQDMDHENMFWYRQDPGLGLRLIYFSYDVKMKEKGDIPEGYSVSREKKERFSLILESASTNQTSMYLCASLQPPGELFFGEGSRLTVL.

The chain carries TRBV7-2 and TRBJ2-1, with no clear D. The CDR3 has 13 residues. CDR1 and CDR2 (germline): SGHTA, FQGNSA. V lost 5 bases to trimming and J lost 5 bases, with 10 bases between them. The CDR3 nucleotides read TGTGCCAGCAGCCCGGCGAGCCACAATGAGCAGTTCTTC. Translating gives CASSPASHNEQFF.

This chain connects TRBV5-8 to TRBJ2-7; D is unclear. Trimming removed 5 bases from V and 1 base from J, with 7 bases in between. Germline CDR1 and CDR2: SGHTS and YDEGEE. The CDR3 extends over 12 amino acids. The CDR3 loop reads CASSSQSYEQYF. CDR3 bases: TGTGCCAGCAGTTCCCAATCCTACGAGCAGTACTTC.

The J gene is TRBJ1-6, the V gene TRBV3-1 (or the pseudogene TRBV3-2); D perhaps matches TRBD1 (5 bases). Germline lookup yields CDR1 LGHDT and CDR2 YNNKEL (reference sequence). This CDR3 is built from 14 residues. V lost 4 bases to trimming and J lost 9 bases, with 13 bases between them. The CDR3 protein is CASSLGAAGSPLHF. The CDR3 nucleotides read TGTGCCAGCAGCCTAGGGGCCGCGGGTTCACCCCTCCACTTT.

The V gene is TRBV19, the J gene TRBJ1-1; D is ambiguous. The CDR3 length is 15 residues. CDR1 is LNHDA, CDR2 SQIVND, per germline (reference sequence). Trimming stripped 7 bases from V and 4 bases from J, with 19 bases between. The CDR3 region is CASKPQPNLGTEAFF. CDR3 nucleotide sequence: TGTGCCAGTAAGCCCCAGCCAAACCTAGGCACTGAAGCTTTCTTT. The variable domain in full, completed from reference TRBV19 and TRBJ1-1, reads DGGITQSPKYLFRKEGQNVTLSCEQNLNHDAMYWYRQDPGQGLRLIYYSQIVNDFQKGDIAEGYSVSREKKESFPLTVTSAQKNPTAFYLCASKPQPNLGTEAFFGQGTRLTVV.

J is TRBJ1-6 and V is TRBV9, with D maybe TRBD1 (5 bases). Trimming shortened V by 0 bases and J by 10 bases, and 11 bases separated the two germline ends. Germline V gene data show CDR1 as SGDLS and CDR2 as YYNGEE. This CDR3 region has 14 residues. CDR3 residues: CASSVGETVSPLHF. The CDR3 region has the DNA TGTGCCAGCAGCGTAGGGGAGACAGTATCACCCCTCCACTTT.

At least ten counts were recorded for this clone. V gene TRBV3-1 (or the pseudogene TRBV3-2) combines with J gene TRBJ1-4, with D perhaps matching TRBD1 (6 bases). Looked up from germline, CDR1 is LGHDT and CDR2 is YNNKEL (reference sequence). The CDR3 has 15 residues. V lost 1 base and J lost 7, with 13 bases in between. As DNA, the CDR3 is TGTGCCAGCAGCCAAGCCTGGGGGGCAGGTGAAAAACTGTTTTTT. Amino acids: CASSQAWGAGEKLFF.

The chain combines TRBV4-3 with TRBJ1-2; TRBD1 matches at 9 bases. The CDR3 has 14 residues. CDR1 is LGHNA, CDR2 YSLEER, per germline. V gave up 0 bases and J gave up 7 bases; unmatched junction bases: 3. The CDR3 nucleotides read TGCGCCAGCAGCCAAGATACAGGGGGCTCTGGCTACACCTTC. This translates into CASSQDTGGSGYTF.

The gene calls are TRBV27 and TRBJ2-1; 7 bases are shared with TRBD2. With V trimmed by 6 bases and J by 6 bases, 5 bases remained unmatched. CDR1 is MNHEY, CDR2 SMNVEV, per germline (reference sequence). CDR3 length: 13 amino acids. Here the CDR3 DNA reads TGTGCCAGCAGCCGGACTAGTCCCAATGAGCAGTTCTTC. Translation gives CASSRTSPNEQFF.

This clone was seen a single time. CDR3 sequence: CASSRGSTGELFF. The CDR3 DNA reads as TGCGCCAGCAGCCGCGGTAGTACCGGGGAGCTGTTTTTT. The chain uses TRBV5-1 and TRBJ2-2; no reliable D call. The CDR3 length is 13 residues. V was trimmed by 4 bases and J by 5 bases, leaving 9 bases between them. Germline V gene data show CDR1 as SGHRS and CDR2 as YFSETQ.

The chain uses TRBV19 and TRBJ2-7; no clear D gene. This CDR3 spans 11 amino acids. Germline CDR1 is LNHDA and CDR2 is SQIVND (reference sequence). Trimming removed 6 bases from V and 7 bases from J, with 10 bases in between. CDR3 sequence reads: CASSFWGEQYF. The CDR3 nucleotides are TGTGCCAGTAGCTTCTGGGGAGAGCAGTACTTC.

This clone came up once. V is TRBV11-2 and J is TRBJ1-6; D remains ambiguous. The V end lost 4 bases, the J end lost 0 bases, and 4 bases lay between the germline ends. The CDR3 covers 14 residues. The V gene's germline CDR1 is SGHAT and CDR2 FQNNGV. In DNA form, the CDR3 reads TGTGCCAGCAGCTCCCTCTCCTATAATTCACCCCTCCACTTT. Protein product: CASSSLSYNSPLHF.

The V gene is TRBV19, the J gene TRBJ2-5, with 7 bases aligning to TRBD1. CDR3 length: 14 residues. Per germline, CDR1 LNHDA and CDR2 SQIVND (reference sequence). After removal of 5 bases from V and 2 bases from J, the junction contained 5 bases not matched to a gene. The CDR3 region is CASSPRQGQETQYF. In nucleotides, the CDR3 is TGTGCCAGTAGTCCGCGACAGGGTCAAGAGACCCAGTACTTC. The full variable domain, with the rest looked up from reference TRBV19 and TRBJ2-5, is DGGITQSPKYLFRKEGQNVTLSCEQNLNHDAMYWYRQDPGQGLRLIYYSQIVNDFQKGDIAEGYSVSREKKESFPLTVTSAQKNPTAFYLCASSPRQGQETQYFGPGTRLLVL.